This T cell receptor (beta chain) was identified during a study of T cells after yellow fever vaccination. The V gene's germline CDR1 is MGHRA and CDR2 YSYEKL. This CDR3 comprises 15 residues. V lost 2 bases to trimming and J lost 1 base; unmatched junction nucleotides: 4. This clonotype was seen ten or more times. In making TCR cDNA, 5'RACE template switching added a universal primer site and UMIs to it. TCRdb fed the 5' RACE reads into MiXCR, producing one record per CDR3 protein. The profile covers 150,000 to 200,000 distinct CDR3 sequences, with around 8.5% appearing a single time and 35% to 40% taken by the ten largest.

Source: CD8+ T cells sorted from PBMCs, taken 45 days after the yellow fever booster vaccination. The rearrangement uses TRBV4-1 and TRBJ1-2; 7 bases agree with TRBD1. This clonotype was sampled from a man younger than 35 who received the YFV17D yellow fever vaccine. Here the CDR3 reads CASSQLTGDNYGYTF. As DNA, the CDR3 is TGCGCCAGCAGCCAATTAACAGGGGATAACTATGGCTACACCTTC.